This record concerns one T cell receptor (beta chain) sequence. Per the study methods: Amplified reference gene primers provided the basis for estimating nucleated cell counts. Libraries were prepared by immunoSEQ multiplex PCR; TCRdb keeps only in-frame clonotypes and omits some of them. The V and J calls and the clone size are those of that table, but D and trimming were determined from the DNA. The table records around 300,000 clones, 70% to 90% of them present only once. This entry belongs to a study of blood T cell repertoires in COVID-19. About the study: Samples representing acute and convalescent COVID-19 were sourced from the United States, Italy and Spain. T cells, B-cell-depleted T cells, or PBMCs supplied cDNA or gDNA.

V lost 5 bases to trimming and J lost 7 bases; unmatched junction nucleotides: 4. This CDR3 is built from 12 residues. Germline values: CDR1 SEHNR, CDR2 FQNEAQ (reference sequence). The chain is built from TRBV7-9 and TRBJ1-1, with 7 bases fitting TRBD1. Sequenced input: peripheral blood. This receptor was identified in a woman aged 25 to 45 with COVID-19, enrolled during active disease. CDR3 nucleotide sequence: TGTGCCAGCAGCCCCAACAGGGGTGAAGCTTTCTTT. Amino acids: CASSPNRGEAFF.